These T cell receptor beta chains were read from a single sample in a study of kidney transplant recipient with SARS-CoV-2 infection. TCRdb passed the reads through MiXCR, listing each CDR3 protein once. Counted here are approximately 250,000 distinct CDR3 sequences, about 30% occurring once; the ten biggest clones make up less than 8.5%. The sequencing here drew on a blood sample, taken at baseline and on day 111 from a kidney transplant recipient. Receptors originate from a male patient aged 30 to 39 who had COVID-19 and was a kidney transplant recipient. Some T cells may be graft donor cells. CDR3s include the opening cysteine and the closing phenylalanine or tryptophan. The D gene is left open where the match is weak. Part of the rows lack a size; the others show once, few, many or a class for expanded clones.

J gene,clone size,V gene,D gene,CDR3 protein,CDR3 DNA
TRBJ1-2,many,TRBV7-8,-,CASSSESSRETYGYTF,TGTGCCAGCAGCTCAGAGAGTAGCAGGGAGACCTATGGCTACACCTTC
TRBJ2-5,-,TRBV6-1,-,CASSEPGVWETQYF,TGTGCCAGCAGTGAACCCGGGGTGTGGGAGACCCAGTACTTC
TRBJ1-2,many,TRBV28,-,CASSLPTDYGYTF,TGTGCCAGCAGTTTGCCGACGGACTATGGCTACACCTTC
TRBJ2-1,-,TRBV4-1,-,CASSQGRRGSYNEQFF,TGCGCCAGCAGCCAAGGGCGACGGGGCTCCTACAATGAGCAGTTCTTC
TRBJ1-5,-,TRBV30,-,CAWSVRRNNQPQHF,TGTGCCTGGAGTGTACGTCGGAACAATCAGCCCCAGCATTTT
TRBJ2-1,few,TRBV5-4,-,CASRPNLGFDEQFF,TGTGCCAGCCGGCCCAACCTGGGGTTCGATGAGCAGTTCTTC
TRBJ2-7,many,TRBV3-2,-,CASSQSRGSYEQYF,TGTGCCAGCAGCCAATCGCGGGGCTCCTACGAGCAGTACTTC
TRBJ2-1,-,TRBV14,-,CASSQGTSVLQDEQFF,TGTGCCAGCAGCCAAGGAACGAGCGTCCTACAAGATGAGCAGTTCTTC
TRBJ1-2,many,TRBV3-1,-,CASSRAVTLRKTYGYTF,TGTGCCAGCAGCAGAGCTGTCACCCTTCGAAAGACCTATGGCTACACCTTC
TRBJ2-1,-,TRBV12-3/TRBV12-4,TRBD2,CASGPGTSDYNEQFF,TGTGCCAGCGGTCCCGGGACTAGCGATTACAATGAGCAGTTCTTC
TRBJ2-5,many,TRBV7-3,-,CASSFICETQYF,TGTGCCAGCAGCTTTATCTGCGAGACCCAGTACTTC
TRBJ1-5,many,TRBV12-3/TRBV12-4,-,CASSLYLNQPQHF,TGTGCCAGCAGTTTGTACCTCAATCAGCCCCAGCATTTT
TRBJ1-2,many,TRBV16,-,CASSKRAVVRKTYGYTF,TGTGCCAGCAGCAAGCGCGCGGTCGTTAGAAAGACCTATGGCTACACCTTC
TRBJ2-7,many,TRBV5-5,-,CASSLRSAGPYEQYF,TGTGCCAGCAGCCTAAGAAGCGCGGGACCCTACGAGCAGTACTTC